This TCR beta chain originates from a study of CD8 T cells in ankylosing spondylitis. Whole-study findings and limits: Some motif variants had been reported before (in reactive arthritis synovial fluid and blood). Disease-linked clones were CD8+ and relatively rare in peripheral blood. What seemed typical of ankylosing spondylitis blood was a TCR beta motif built from eight highly homologous variants.

Each CDR3 protein is one row after TCRdb ran MiXCR on the 5' RACE reads. The repertoire includes some 270,000 distinct CDR3 sequences, roughly a third of them detected once, and approximately 4.4% sits in the top ten. Germline lookup yields CDR1 SGHVS and CDR2 FQNEAQ. The germline V and J ends were trimmed by 1 base and 4 bases, with 14 bases remaining between them. CDR3 length: 15 residues. Note on this clonotype: The antigen is undetermined.

This chain connects TRBV7-8 to TRBJ2-7; D is ambiguous. The sequencing sample was made of blood, either unsorted or a sorted T cell fraction (not recorded which). The TCR originated in a male donor with ankylosing spondylitis or in good health (not recorded which). For the CDR3, the DNA is TGTGCCAGCAGCTTAGTCGCCCGGGTTGGTTACGAGCAGTACTTC. The encoded protein is CASSLVARVGYEQYF.